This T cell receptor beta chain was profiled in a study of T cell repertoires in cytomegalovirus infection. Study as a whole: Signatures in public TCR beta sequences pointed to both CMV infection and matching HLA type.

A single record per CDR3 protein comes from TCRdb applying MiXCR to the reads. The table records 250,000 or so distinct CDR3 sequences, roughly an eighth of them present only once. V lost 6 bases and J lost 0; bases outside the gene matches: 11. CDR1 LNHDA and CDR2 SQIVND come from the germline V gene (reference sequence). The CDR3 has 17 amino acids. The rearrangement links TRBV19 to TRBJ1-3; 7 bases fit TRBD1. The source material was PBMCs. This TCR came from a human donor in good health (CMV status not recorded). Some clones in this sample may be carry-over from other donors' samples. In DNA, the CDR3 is TGTGCCAGTAGAAGACTTTCGACAGGGAGCTCTGGAAACACCATATATTTT. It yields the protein CASRRLSTGSSGNTIYF. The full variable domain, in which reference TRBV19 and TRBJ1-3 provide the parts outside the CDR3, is DGGITQSPKYLFRKEGQNVTLSCEQNLNHDAMYWYRQDPGQGLRLIYYSQIVNDFQKGDIAEGYSVSREKKESFPLTVTSAQKNPTAFYLCASRRLSTGSSGNTIYFGEGSWLTVV.